This TCR beta chain was sequenced during a study of blood T cell repertoires in COVID-19. The wider study: The study drew acute and convalescent COVID-19 samples from the United States, Italy and Spain. T cells, B-cell-depleted T cells, or PBMCs provided the cDNA or gDNA that served as material.

Losses at the gene ends were 0 bases for V and 6 bases for J; bases not matched to a gene: 5. CDR1 SGDLS and CDR2 YYNGEE come from the germline V gene. CDR3 length: 15 amino acids. Authors' processing steps: Quantification of nucleated cells was approximated via reference gene primer amplification. Using immunoSEQ multiplex PCR, the repertoire was profiled, and TCRdb retains in-frame clones only, with some absent. D and trimming were read from the DNA, whereas the V and J calls and clone size are those reported in that table. The sample shows around 150,000 clones, approximately 90% of them seen only once.

The chain couples TRBV9 to TRBJ1-2; 10 bases map to TRBD1. Sequencing was carried out using peripheral blood. The source of this sequence is a woman aged 55-75 years with active or convalescent COVID-19. The CDR3 loop is CASSVGDRGGNGYTF. The CDR3 region has the DNA TGTGCCAGCAGCGTAGGGGACAGGGGAGGGAATGGCTACACCTTC. Variable domain in full (rest from reference TRBV9 and TRBJ1-2): DSGVTQTPKHLITATGQRVTLRCSPRSGDLSVYWYQQSLDQGLQFLIQYYNGEERAKGNILERFSAQQFPDLHSELNLSSLELGDSALYFCASSVGDRGGNGYTFGSGTRLTVV.